The count of the clone carrying this TCR beta chain is one. These data come from a study of yellow fever vaccine responses in identical twins. Using its own MiXCR run on the RT-PCR reads, TCRdb lists one record per CDR3 protein. The sample has about 6,000 distinct CDR3 sequences; under 80% are singletons. The CDR3 contains 16 residues. V gene TRBV21-1 combines with J gene TRBJ2-3; no check of the table's D call, TRBD1, against the DNA was made. TRBV21-1 is termed a pseudogene. The sequencing used T cells from blood (PBMCs), unsorted or a sorted subset (not recorded which), collected before or after yellow fever vaccination (not recorded which). This TCR was sampled from a woman under 30 who received the yellow fever vaccine. The CDR3 DNA is TGTGCCAGCAGCACTGTCGACAGGGAGGGCACAGATACGCAGTATTTT. The encoded protein is CASSTVDREGTDTQYF.